These 21 T cell receptor beta chains were all obtained from the same sample, sequenced in a study of T cell repertoires in cytomegalovirus infection. MiXCR, applied by TCRdb to the reads, yields one record per CDR3 protein. This table has about 180,000 distinct CDR3 sequences, about 18% appearing once. Sequencing used CD8+ T cells from PBMCs. The receptors originated from a human donor in good health (CMV status not recorded). Some clones in this sample may be carry-over from other donors' samples.

This clonotype occurred once. The V gene is TRBV6-5, the J gene TRBJ2-1; a possible D gene is TRBD2 (5 bases). Trimming left V 11 bases short and J 0 bases short, with 11 bases between. The CDR3 has 13 residues. The germline V gene encodes CDR1 MNHEY and CDR2 SVGAGI. The CDR3 loop is CAAGVSSYNEQFF. As DNA, the CDR3 is TGTGCCGCCGGGGTCAGCTCCTACAATGAGCAGTTCTTC.

With respect to this clonotype: Its ends do not fully match the called genes, so a read error is possible. The gene calls are TRBV4-1 and TRBJ2-7, with 7 bases identical to TRBD2. CDR1 MGHRA and CDR2 YSYEKL come from the germline V gene. The length of the CDR3 is 16 residues. The CDR3 DNA sequence: TGCGCCAACAGCCAAGCGGAGCGGGAAAGTTCGCACGAGCAGTACTTC. It codes for CANSQAERESSHEQYF.

This clonotype was recorded only once. The J gene is TRBJ2-1, the V gene TRBV5-6, with 13 bases fitting TRBD2. CDR1 is SGHDT, CDR2 YYEEEE, per germline. This CDR3 spans 16 amino acids. V dropped 1 base and J dropped 8; count of bases not matched to a gene: 6. The CDR3 region is CASSLPTSGGADEQFF. The CDR3 DNA sequence: TGTGCCAGCAGCTTGCCCACTAGCGGGGGGGCCGATGAGCAGTTCTTC.

The rearrangement uses TRBV6-6 and TRBJ1-1, with TRBD1 as a possible D gene (5 bases). CDR3 length: 15 amino acids. Germline assignment: CDR1 MNHNY and CDR2 SVGAGI (reference sequence). Trimming stripped 7 bases from V and 0 bases from J, with 15 bases between. The CDR3 protein is CASILRGRVNTEAFF. DNA for the CDR3: TGTGCCAGCATCCTGAGGGGTAGGGTGAACACTGAAGCTTTCTTT.

The V call is TRBV2, the J call TRBJ2-7; the D is unclear. The CDR3 loop spans 15 amino acids. Trimming took off 8 bases at V and 6 bases at J, with 23 bases between the two ends. Germline values: CDR1 SNHLY, CDR2 FYNNEI. CDR3 sequence reads: CASDTTYDSAGEQYF. The CDR3 DNA sequence: TGTGCCAGCGATACAACATACGACTCCGCCGGCGAGCAGTACTTC.

The rearrangement links TRBV29-1 to TRBJ2-2, with D possibly being TRBD1 or TRBD2 (6 bases each). Germline V lookup: CDR1 SQVTM, CDR2 ANQGSEA. The CDR3 is 14 amino acids. Trimming cost V 1 base and J 5 bases, with 11 bases left between them. CDR3 loop: CSVEAQGGTGELFF. In DNA form, the CDR3 reads TGCAGCGTTGAAGCACAGGGAGGTACCGGGGAGCTGTTTTTT.

V usage is TRBV6-5 and J usage is TRBJ2-1; maybe TRBD2 (5 bases). Trimming stripped 2 bases from V and 8 bases from J, with 7 bases between. The germline V gene has CDR1 MNHEY and CDR2 SVGAGI. This CDR3 has 12 residues. The CDR3 protein is CASSYEGDEQFF. The CDR3 bases are TGTGCCAGCAGTTACGAGGGCGATGAGCAGTTCTTC.

This clonotype showed up just a few times. The chain combines TRBV6-5 with TRBJ2-1; D is uncertain. This CDR3 comprises 12 residues. With 8 bases removed from V and 8 bases from J, the gap between germline ends came to 13 bases. Germline V gene data show CDR1 as MNHEY and CDR2 as SVGAGI. Here the CDR3 DNA reads TGTGCCAGCTACTCGAGGTCCGATGAGCAGTTCTTC. It translates to CASYSRSDEQFF.

The gene calls are TRBV6-2 or TRBV6-3 and TRBJ1-5; D is possibly TRBD1 (5 bases). The germline V gene has CDR1 MNHEY and CDR2 SVGEGT. The CDR3 contains 15 residues. Trimming shortened V by 7 bases and J by 3 bases, and 16 bases separated the two germline ends. CDR3 in DNA: TGTGCCAGCACCAACGGGGGGGTCTTCAATCAGCCCCAGCATTTT. It is translated as CASTNGGVFNQPQHF.

Many counts were recorded for this clonotype. V is TRBV6-2 or TRBV6-3 and J is TRBJ2-2, with TRBD1 matching over 7 bases. Germline V CDR1 and CDR2: MNHEY, SVGEGT. The V and J ends lost 4 bases and 6 bases, in that order; junction bases with no gene match: 8. This CDR3 is built from 15 residues. For the CDR3, the DNA is TGTGCCAGCAGTTCTGGACAGGACGAAGCCGGGGAGCTGTTTTTT. Translation: CASSSGQDEAGELFF.

This clonotype was counted between two and nine times. The chain has TRBV29-1 and TRBJ2-7, with D possibly matching TRBD2 (5 bases). CDR1 and CDR2 (germline): SQVTM, ANQGSEA. The CDR3 totals 11 residues. Trimming removed 4 bases at V and 4 bases at J, with 8 bases between. The CDR3 here is CSVARAYEQYF. The CDR3 coding sequence is TGCAGCGTTGCGAGGGCGTACGAGCAGTACTTC.

In this sample, this clonotype turned up a few times. The V gene is TRBV10-1, the J gene TRBJ2-3, with 7 bases identical to TRBD2. Germline CDR1 WNHNN, CDR2 SYGVQD (reference sequence). With 10 bases clipped from V and 2 bases from J, the junction kept 6 bases outside the gene matches. There are 13 residues in the CDR3. DNA for the CDR3: TGCGCCACCTCTAGCGGTCCCACAGATACGCAGTATTTT. Protein product: CATSSGPTDTQYF.

This clonotype turned up a few times. The chain links TRBV7-2 to TRBJ1-5; possibly TRBD1 for D (6 bases). There are 12 residues in the CDR3. Germline lookup yields CDR1 SGHTA and CDR2 FQGNSA. The germline V and J ends were trimmed by 6 bases and 5 bases, with 8 bases remaining between them. CDR3: CASSNRDQPQHF. The CDR3 coding sequence is TGTGCCAGCAGTAACAGGGATCAGCCCCAGCATTTT. Combining the CDR3 with reference TRBV7-2 and TRBJ1-5 gives the whole variable domain GAGVSQSPSNKVTEKGKDVELRCDPISGHTALYWYRQSLGQGLEFLIYFQGNSAPDKSGLPSDRFSAERTGGSVSTLTIQRTQQEDSAVYLCASSNRDQPQHFGDGTRLSIL.

V usage is TRBV7-9 and J usage is TRBJ1-1; D is uncertain. There are 16 residues in the CDR3. Trimming stripped 5 bases from V and 1 base from J, with 17 bases between. Germline V gene sequence: CDR1 SEHNR, CDR2 FQNEAQ (reference sequence). The DNA for the CDR3 is TGTGCCAGCAGCCATCAGGTCCGGACCGGGAACACTGAAGCTTTCTTT. Translated: CASSHQVRTGNTEAFF.

The chain is built from TRBV7-6 and TRBJ2-2; D is uncertain. Trimming stripped 4 bases from V and 0 bases from J, with 9 bases between. Per the germline V gene, CDR1 is SGHVS and CDR2 is FNYEAQ. The CDR3 spans 15 residues. CDR3 coding DNA: TGTGCCAGCAGCTCCGACGACCCGAACACCGGGGAGCTGTTTTTT. Protein sequence: CASSSDDPNTGELFF.

This chain joins TRBV28 and TRBJ2-2; the match to TRBD1 covers 8 bases. Germline loops: CDR1 MDHEN, CDR2 SYDVKM. V gave up 6 bases and J gave up 3 bases; unmatched junction bases: 12. The CDR3 runs 17 residues. CDR3 sequence reads: CASRLILQGVYTGELFF. The DNA for the CDR3 is TGTGCCAGCAGATTGATATTACAGGGGGTGTACACCGGGGAGCTGTTTTTT. Full variable domain (remainder filled in from reference TRBV28 and TRBJ2-2): DVKVTQSSRYLVKRTGEKVFLECVQDMDHENMFWYRQDPGLGLRLIYFSYDVKMKEKGDIPEGYSVSREKKERFSLILESASTNQTSMYLCASRLILQGVYTGELFFGEGSRLTVL.

The chain carries TRBV7-9 and TRBJ2-2; the match to TRBD2 covers 8 bases. Unmatched junction bases numbered 2, after V lost 5 bases and J lost 0 bases. Germline V gene data show CDR1 as SEHNR and CDR2 as FQNEAQ (reference sequence). There are 15 residues in the CDR3. CDR3 protein: CASSHSGANTGELFF. Here the CDR3 DNA reads TGTGCCAGCAGCCATAGCGGGGCGAACACCGGGGAGCTGTTTTTT.

This clonotype appeared a few times. J is TRBJ2-7 and V is TRBV6-2 or TRBV6-3; D remains ambiguous. CDR1 and CDR2 (germline): MNHEY, SVGEGT. Deletions cut 2 bases from V and 2 bases from J, with 10 bases between. This CDR3 region has 14 residues. CDR3: CASSYLQATYEQYF. The DNA for the CDR3 is TGTGCCAGCAGTTACCTCCAGGCTACCTACGAGCAGTACTTC.

At least ten counts were recorded for this clonotype. CDR3 DNA sequence: TGTGCCAGCAGCTTAGCGCTCGGAGCTTCAGGGATTTCATTGGGCTACACCTTC. Its protein product is CASSLALGASGISLGYTF. This chain links TRBV7-2 with TRBJ1-2, with D possibly matching TRBD1 (5 bases). Germline lookup yields CDR1 SGHTA and CDR2 FQGNSA. The V end was cut by 0 bases, the J end by 8 bases, with 25 bases between. CDR3 length: 18 amino acids.

The rearrangement uses TRBV18 and TRBJ1-2; TRBD1 is a possible D gene (6 bases). The CDR3 sequence is 15 residues long. Trimming took off 3 bases at V and 3 bases at J, with 14 bases between the two ends. Germline V CDR1 and CDR2: KGHSH, LQKENI. CDR3 coding DNA: TGTGCCAGCTCACCCCTGGGGGGCGCAGACTATGGCTACACCTTC. This codes for CASSPLGGADYGYTF.

The table lists this clonotype with a few counts. The chain recombines TRBV7-6 with TRBJ2-7; 12 bases agree with TRBD2. This CDR3 comprises 14 residues. The V gene end was trimmed by 5 bases and the J gene end by 7 bases; junction bases not matched to a gene: 6. The germline CDR1 and CDR2 sequences are SGHVS and FNYEAQ. The CDR3 region has the DNA TGTGCCAGCAGCCCACTACTAGCGGGGGGTGAGCAGTACTTC. Its translation: CASSPLLAGGEQYF.